This TCR beta chain was obtained from a study of OX40 agonist ivuxolimab in advanced cancers. Findings of the study overall: Also showing low normalized T-cell clonal expansion were some of the nonresponders. Determination of antigen specificity was not performed for the expanded peripheral T cells.

TCRdb's copy holds only in-frame clones and misses some; the assay was immunoSEQ multiplex PCR. The table records under 15,000 clones, approximately 80% of them present only once. With V trimmed by 5 bases and J by 4 bases, 2 bases remained unmatched. The CDR3 sequence is 15 residues long. Germline V gene lookup returns CDR1 LNHDA and CDR2 SQIVND (reference sequence). Patients were excluded for autoimmune disease history or systemic immunosuppression. About this clone: Antigen specificity is unknown.

V and J are TRBV19 and TRBJ2-1, with 13 positions matching TRBD2. The TCR comes from an adult with an advanced solid tumor such as melanoma, head and neck, liver or kidney cancer. The sequences come from CD4+ or CD8+ T cells sorted from blood, collected in a trial of the OX40 agonist ivuxolimab. The CDR3: CASSQLAGGYNEQFF. The CDR3 DNA reads TGTGCCAGTAGTCAACTAGCGGGGGGGTACAATGAGCAGTTCTTC.